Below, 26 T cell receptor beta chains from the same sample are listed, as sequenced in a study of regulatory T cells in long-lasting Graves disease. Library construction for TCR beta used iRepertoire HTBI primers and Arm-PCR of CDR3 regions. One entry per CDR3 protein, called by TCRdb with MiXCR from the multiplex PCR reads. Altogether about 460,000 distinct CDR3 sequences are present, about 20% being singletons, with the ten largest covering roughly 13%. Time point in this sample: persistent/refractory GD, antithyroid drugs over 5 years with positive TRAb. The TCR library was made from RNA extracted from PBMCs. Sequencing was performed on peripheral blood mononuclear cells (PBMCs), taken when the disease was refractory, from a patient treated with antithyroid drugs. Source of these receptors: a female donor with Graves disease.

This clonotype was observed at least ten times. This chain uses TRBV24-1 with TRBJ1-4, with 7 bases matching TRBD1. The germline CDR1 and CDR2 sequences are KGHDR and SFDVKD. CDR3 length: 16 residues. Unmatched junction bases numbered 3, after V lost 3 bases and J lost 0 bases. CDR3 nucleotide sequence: TGTGCCACCAGTGATACAGGGGACCCAACTAATGAAAAACTGTTTTTT. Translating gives CATSDTGDPTNEKLFF.

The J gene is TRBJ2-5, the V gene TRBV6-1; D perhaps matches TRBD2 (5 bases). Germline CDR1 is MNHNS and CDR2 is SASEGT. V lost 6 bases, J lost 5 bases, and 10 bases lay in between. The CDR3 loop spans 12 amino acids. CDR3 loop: CASSGLHETQYF. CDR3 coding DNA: TGTGCCAGCAGCGGACTTCATGAGACCCAGTACTTC.

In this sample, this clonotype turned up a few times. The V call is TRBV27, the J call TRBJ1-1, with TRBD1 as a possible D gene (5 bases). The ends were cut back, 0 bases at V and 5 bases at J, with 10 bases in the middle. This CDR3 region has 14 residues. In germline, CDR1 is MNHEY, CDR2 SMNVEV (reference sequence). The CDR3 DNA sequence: TGTGCCAGCAGTTTATCGAAATGGGGGACTGAAGCTTTCTTT. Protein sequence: CASSLSKWGTEAFF.

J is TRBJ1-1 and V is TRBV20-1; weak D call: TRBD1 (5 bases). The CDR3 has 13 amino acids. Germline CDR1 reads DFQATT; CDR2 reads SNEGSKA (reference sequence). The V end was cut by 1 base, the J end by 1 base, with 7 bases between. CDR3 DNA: TGCAGTGCTAGAGGCGGACAGAACACTGAAGCTTTCTTT. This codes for CSARGGQNTEAFF.

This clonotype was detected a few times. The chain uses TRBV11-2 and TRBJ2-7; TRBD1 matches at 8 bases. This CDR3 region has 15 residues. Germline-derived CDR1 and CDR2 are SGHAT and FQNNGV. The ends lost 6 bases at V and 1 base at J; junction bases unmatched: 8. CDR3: CASSFPGQESYEQYF. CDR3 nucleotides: TGTGCCAGCAGTTTTCCGGGACAGGAATCCTACGAGCAGTACTTC.

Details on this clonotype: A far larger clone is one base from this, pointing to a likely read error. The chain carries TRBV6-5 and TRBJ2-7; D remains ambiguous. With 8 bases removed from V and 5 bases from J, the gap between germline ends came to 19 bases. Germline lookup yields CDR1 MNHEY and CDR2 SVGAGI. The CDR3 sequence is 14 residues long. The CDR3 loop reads CASRPGPNLNEQYF. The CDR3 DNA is TGTGCCAGCCGCCCCGGGCCGAATCTTAACGAGCAGTACTTC.

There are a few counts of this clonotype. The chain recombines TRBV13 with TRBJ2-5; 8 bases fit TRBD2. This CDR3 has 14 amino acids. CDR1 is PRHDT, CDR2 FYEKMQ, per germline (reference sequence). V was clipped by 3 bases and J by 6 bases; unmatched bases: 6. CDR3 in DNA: TGTGCCAGCAGCTTCCCCGAGCGGGAGAAGACCCAGTACTTC. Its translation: CASSFPEREKTQYF.

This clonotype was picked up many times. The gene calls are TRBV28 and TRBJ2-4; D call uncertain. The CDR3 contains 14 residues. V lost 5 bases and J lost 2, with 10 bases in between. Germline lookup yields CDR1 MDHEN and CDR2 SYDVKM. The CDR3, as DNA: TGTGCCAGCAGTCCTAGATATCCCAAAAACATTCAGTACTTC. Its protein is CASSPRYPKNIQYF. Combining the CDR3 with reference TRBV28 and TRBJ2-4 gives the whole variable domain DVKVTQSSRYLVKRTGEKVFLECVQDMDHENMFWYRQDPGLGLRLIYFSYDVKMKEKGDIPEGYSVSREKKERFSLILESASTNQTSMYLCASSPRYPKNIQYFGAGTRLSVL.

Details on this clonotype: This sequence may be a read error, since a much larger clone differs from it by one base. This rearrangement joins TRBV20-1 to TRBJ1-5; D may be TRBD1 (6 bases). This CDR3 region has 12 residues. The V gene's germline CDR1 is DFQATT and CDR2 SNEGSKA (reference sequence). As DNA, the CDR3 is TGCAGTGCTGGAGATCCAGTGGGGACACAGCATTTT. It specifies CSAGDPVGTQHF.

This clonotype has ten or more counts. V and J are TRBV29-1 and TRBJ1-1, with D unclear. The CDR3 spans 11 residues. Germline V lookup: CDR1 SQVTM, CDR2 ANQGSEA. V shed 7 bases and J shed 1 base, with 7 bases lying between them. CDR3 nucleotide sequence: TGCAGCGCCACTAGGAACACTGAAGCTTTCTTT. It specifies CSATRNTEAFF. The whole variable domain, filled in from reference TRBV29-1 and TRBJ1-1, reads SAVISQKPSRDICQRGTSLTIQCQVDSQVTMMFWYRQQPGQSLTLIATANQGSEATYESGFVIDKFPISRPNLTFSTLTVSNMSPEDSSIYLCSATRNTEAFFGQGTRLTVV.

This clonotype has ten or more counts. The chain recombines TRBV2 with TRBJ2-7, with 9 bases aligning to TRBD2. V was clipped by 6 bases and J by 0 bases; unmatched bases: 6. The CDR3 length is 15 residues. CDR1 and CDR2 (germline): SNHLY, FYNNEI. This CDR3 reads CASRISGSSSYEQYF. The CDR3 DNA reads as TGTGCCAGCAGGATTAGCGGGAGTAGCTCCTACGAGCAGTACTTC.

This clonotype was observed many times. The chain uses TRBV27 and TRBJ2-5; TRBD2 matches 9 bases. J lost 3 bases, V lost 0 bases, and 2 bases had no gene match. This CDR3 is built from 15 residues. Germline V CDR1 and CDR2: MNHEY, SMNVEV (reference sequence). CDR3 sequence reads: CASSLSRGGEETQYF. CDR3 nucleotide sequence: TGTGCCAGCAGTTTATCGCGGGGGGGTGAAGAGACCCAGTACTTC.

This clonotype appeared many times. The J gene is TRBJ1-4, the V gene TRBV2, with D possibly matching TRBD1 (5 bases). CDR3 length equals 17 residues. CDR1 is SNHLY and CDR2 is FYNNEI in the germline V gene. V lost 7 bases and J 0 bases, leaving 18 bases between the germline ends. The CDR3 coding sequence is TGTGCCAGCACCCGACAGTCCCCTAGGGCAACTAATGAAAAACTGTTTTTT. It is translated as CASTRQSPRATNEKLFF.

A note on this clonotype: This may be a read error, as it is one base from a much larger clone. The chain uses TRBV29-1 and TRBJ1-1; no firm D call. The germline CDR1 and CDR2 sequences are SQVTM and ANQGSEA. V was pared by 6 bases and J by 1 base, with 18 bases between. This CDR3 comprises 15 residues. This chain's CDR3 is CSVVFSQEENTEAFF. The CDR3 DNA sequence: TGCAGCGTAGTCTTTAGTCAGGAAGAGAACACTGAAGCTTTCTTT.

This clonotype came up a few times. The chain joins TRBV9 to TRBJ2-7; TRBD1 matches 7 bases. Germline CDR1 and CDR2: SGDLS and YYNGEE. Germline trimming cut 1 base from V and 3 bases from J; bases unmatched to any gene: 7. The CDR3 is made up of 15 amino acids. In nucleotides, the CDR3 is TGTGCCAGCAGCGTAAGGGACAGCGGAGACTACGAGCAGTACTTC. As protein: CASSVRDSGDYEQYF.

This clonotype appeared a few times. CDR3 sequence (DNA): TGTGCCAGCAGCTCTCGGACTAGCGGGGGCACCGGGGAGCTGTTTTTT. Translation gives CASSSRTSGGTGELFF. The rearrangement joins TRBV7-2 to TRBJ2-2, with 13 bases fitting TRBD2. Germline lookup yields CDR1 SGHTA and CDR2 FQGNSA. The trim removed 4 bases at V and 4 bases at J, leaving 3 bases unmatched. The CDR3 is 16 residues long. Full variable domain (missing parts from reference TRBV7-2 and TRBJ2-2): GAGVSQSPSNKVTEKGKDVELRCDPISGHTALYWYRQSLGQGLEFLIYFQGNSAPDKSGLPSDRFSAERTGGSVSTLTIQRTQQEDSAVYLCASSSRTSGGTGELFFGEGSRLTVL.

CDR3 loop: CASSDTGDSYEQYF. CDR3 DNA sequence: TGTGCCAGCAGCGATACAGGGGACTCTTACGAGCAGTACTTC. The genes are TRBV9 and TRBJ2-7, with D perhaps TRBD1 (7 bases). The CDR3 has 14 residues. V lost 3 bases, J lost 4 bases, and 14 bases lay in between. The germline CDR1 and CDR2 sequences are SGDLS and YYNGEE.

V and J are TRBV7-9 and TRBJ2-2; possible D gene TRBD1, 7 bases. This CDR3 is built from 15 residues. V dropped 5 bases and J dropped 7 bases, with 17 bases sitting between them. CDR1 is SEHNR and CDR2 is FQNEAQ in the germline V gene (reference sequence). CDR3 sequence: CASSQAIQGGGELFF. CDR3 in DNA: TGTGCCAGCAGCCAGGCGATCCAGGGGGGCGGGGAGCTGTTTTTT. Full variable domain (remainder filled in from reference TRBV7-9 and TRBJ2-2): DTGVSQNPRHKITKRGQNVTFRCDPISEHNRLYWYRQTLGQGPEFLTYFQNEAQLEKSRLLSDRFSAERPKGSFSTLEIQRTEQGDSAMYLCASSQAIQGGGELFFGEGSRLTVL.

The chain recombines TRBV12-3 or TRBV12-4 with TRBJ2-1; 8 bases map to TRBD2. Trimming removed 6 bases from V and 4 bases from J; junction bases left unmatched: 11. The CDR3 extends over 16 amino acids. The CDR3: CASSRVGAGAYNEQFF. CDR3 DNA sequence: TGTGCCAGCAGCCGGGTGGGAGCGGGAGCTTACAATGAGCAGTTCTTC.

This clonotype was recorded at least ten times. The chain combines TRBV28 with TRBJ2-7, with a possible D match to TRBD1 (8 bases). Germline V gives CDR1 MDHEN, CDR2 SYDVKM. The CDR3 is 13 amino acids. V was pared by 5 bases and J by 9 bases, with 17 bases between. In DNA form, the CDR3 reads TGTGCCAGCAGTCCCGGACAGGGCGGGGGGCAGTACTTC. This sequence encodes CASSPGQGGGQYF.

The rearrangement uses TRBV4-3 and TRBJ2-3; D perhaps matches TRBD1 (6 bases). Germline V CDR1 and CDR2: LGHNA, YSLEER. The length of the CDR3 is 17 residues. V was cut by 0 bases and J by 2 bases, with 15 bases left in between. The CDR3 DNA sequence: TGCGCCAGCAGCCAAGATTCCGACAGGTCCATCACAGATACGCAGTATTTT. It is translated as CASSQDSDRSITDTQYF.

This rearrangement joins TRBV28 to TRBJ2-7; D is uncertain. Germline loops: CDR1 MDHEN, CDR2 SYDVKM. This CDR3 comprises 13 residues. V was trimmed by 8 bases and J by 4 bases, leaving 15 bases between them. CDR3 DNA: TGTGCCAGCTGCCCAGACAAGTGGTACGAGCAGTACTTC. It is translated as CASCPDKWYEQYF. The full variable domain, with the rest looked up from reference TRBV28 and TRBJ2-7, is DVKVTQSSRYLVKRTGEKVFLECVQDMDHENMFWYRQDPGLGLRLIYFSYDVKMKEKGDIPEGYSVSREKKERFSLILESASTNQTSMYLCASCPDKWYEQYFGPGTRLTVT.

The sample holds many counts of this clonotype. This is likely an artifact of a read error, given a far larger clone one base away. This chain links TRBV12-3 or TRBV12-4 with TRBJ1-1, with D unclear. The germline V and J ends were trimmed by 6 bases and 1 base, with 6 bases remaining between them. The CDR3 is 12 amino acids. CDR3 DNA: TGTGCCAGCAGCTGGGCGAACACTGAAGCTTTCTTT. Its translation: CASSWANTEAFF.

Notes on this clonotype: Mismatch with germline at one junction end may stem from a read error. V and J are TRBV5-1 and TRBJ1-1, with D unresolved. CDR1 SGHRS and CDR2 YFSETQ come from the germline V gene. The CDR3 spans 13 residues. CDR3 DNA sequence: TGCGCCGGCAGGATCGATATGAACACTGAAGCTTTCTTT. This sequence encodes CAGRIDMNTEAFF.

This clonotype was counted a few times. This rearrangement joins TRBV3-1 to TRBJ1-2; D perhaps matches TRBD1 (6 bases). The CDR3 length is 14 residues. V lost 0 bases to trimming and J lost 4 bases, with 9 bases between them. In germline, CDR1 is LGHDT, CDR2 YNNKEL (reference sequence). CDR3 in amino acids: CASSQEPRGYGYTF. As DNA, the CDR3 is TGTGCCAGCAGCCAAGAACCCAGGGGCTATGGCTACACCTTC.

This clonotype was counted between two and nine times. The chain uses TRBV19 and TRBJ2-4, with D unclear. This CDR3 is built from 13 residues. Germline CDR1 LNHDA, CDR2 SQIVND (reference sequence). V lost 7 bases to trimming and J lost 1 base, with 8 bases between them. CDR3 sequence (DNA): TGTGCCAGTAAACCGGAGGCCAAAAACATTCAGTACTTC. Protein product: CASKPEAKNIQYF. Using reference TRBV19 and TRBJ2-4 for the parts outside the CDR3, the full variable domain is DGGITQSPKYLFRKEGQNVTLSCEQNLNHDAMYWYRQDPGQGLRLIYYSQIVNDFQKGDIAEGYSVSREKKESFPLTVTSAQKNPTAFYLCASKPEAKNIQYFGAGTRLSVL.